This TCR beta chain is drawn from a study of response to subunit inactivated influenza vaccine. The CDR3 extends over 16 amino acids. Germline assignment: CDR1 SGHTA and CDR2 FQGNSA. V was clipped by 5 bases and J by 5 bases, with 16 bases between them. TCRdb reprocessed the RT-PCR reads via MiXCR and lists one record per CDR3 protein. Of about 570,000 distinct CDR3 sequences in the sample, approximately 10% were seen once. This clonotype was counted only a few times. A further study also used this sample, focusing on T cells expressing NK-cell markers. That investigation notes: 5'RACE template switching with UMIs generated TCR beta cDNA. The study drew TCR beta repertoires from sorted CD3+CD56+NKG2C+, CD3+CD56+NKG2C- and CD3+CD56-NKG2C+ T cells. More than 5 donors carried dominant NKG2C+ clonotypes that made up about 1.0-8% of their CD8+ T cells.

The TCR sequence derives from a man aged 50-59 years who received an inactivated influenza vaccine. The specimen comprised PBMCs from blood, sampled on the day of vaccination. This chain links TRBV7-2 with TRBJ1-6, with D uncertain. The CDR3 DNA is TGTGCCAGCAGCCAGCGATCATCGACAAATAATTCACCCCTCCACTTT. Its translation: CASSQRSSTNNSPLHF.